This T cell receptor (beta chain) was profiled in a study of shared clonotypes between healthy human individuals. A word on this clone: The antigen remains undetermined.

Deep level was the assay's run setting. Approximately 200 ng DNA, around 30,000 T cell genomes, went into each sorted-subset replicate PCR. Produced via immunoSEQ multiplex PCR; TCRdb's table is partial and in-frame only. The data hold a few hundred thousand clones, with roughly 95% observed a single time. Terminally differentiated effector memory CD45RA+ cells were excluded by CCR7 positive selection of CD45RO-negative cells. General study findings and limits: Clonotypes shared by all four sorted-subset donors had higher generation probabilities than non-shared clonotypes. Naive subsets generally exceeded memory subsets in estimated richness.

The sample consisted of naive CD8+ T cells sorted from blood. The receptor's source is a woman aged 25 to 39 in good health.

The chain's CDR3 is CASASLPADTQYF. Written as DNA, the CDR3 is TGTGCCAGCGCCAGTCTCCCCGCAGATACGCAGTATTTT. The gene calls are TRBV27 and TRBJ2-3; D is ambiguous. The V end was cut by 8 bases, the J end by 4 bases, with 13 bases between. The germline CDR1 and CDR2 sequences are MNHEY and SMNVEV (reference sequence). This CDR3 has 13 amino acids.